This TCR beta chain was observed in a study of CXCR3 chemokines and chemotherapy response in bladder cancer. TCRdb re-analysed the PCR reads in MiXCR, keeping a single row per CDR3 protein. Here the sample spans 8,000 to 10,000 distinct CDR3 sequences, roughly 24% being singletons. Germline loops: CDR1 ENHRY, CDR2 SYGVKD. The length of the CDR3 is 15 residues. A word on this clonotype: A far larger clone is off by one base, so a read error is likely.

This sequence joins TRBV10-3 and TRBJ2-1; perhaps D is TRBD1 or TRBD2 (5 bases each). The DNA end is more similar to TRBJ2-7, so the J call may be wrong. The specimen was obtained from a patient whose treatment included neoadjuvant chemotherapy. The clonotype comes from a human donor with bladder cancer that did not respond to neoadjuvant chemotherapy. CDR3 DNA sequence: TGTGCCATCAGTGATCTTCCGGGGCCTGTAACCGAGCAGTACTTC. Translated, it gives CAISDLPGPVTEQYF.